This TCR beta chain emerged from a study of shared clonotypes between healthy human individuals. Study-wide background: Per donor, CD8 memory used one plate, CD8 naive used two, CD4 memory used three and CD4 naive used three. Overall study findings and caveats: What rarefaction showed was incomplete sorted-subset sequencing despite large depth. Owing to a small donor count, the genetic and exposure-history diversity represented was limited.

Sequencing used immunoSEQ multiplex PCR; TCRdb keeps in-frame clones, though not all of them. The sample records 2,500,000 or so clones, over 85% being singletons. Donors, healthy HIV-negative adults, lacked recent acute infections or vaccinations. Turning to this clone: Antigen: not known.

The sequenced material came from naive CD4+ T cells sorted from blood. The subset: CD45RA+ positively selected. The sequence derives from a man younger than 35 in good health.

CDR3 DNA sequence: TGTGCCAGCAGCGTATACAGGGGGGGAGAGAGGGAGACCCAGTACTTC. It is translated as CASSVYRGGERETQYF. The chain couples TRBV5-4 to TRBJ2-5; D perhaps matches TRBD1 (8 bases). The CDR3 extends over 16 amino acids. Germline assignment: CDR1 SGHNT and CDR2 YYREEE (reference sequence). Trimming removed 4 bases from V and 5 bases from J, with 21 bases in between.